The present T cell receptor beta chain was sequenced within a study of T-cell reconstitution after alpha-beta-depleted transplantation in children. Germline lookup yields CDR1 SGHRS and CDR2 YFSETQ. With 9 bases removed from V and 6 bases from J, the gap between germline ends came to 15 bases. The length of the CDR3 is 12 residues. Preparation of the TCRbeta library involved a method that used unique molecular identifiers. One entry per CDR3 protein results from TCRdb running MiXCR on the PCR reads. This table has over 200,000 distinct CDR3 sequences, approximately 11% appearing once. Notes on this clonotype: Its target is not known.

Study outcomes and limitations: Once a year had passed after transplant, T-cell counts and diversity came mostly from newly produced T cells. Surviving thymic progenitors and recipient T cells were the source of high TCRbeta diversity at day 60 in some patients. By about two months after transplant, alpha-beta T cells reportedly arose from several hundred graft clones that had expanded.

The sequence was collected from a child in the first two years of life with acute myeloid leukemia, due to receive a stem cell transplant. V usage is TRBV5-1 and J usage is TRBJ1-2, with D possibly matching TRBD1 (6 bases). The starting material was PBMCs, obtained before TCRalphabeta/CD19-depleted stem cell transplant. The CDR3 nucleotides read TGCGCCACCAGGGGAGAAGAGGATGGCTACACCTTC. Its translation: CATRGEEDGYTF. Looking up the rest from reference TRBV5-1 and TRBJ1-2 gives the full variable domain: KAGVTQTPRYLIKTRGQQVTLSCSPISGHRSVSWYQQTPGQGLQFLFEYFSETQRNKGNFPGRFSGRQFSNSRSEMNVSTLELGDSALYLCATRGEEDGYTFGSGTRLTVV.